These T cell receptor beta chains were read from a single sample in a study of cytomegalovirus exposure and HLA in healthy donors. Profiling relied on immunoSEQ multiplex PCR, and the TCRdb table lists in-frame clones only, not all of them. This sample has about 180,000 clones, with 70% to 80% found just once. Sequencing was carried out using PBMCs. These TCRs come from a man between 60 and 70 years old in good health and CMV-seronegative. CDR3s include the opening cysteine and the closing phenylalanine or tryptophan. D genes are given only for firm matches. The listing skips clone size in some rows; elsewhere it reads once, few, many or a size class.

size,J,V,D,CDR3,DNA
.,TRBJ2-5,TRBV15,.,CATSRVDKETQYF,TGTGCCACCAGCAGAGTGGACAAAGAGACCCAGTACTTC
.,TRBJ2-7,TRBV7-6,TRBD2,CASSVGQPGTTYEQYF,TGTGCCAGCAGCGTAGGCCAACCCGGGACTACCTACGAGCAGTACTTC
once,TRBJ1-5,TRBV2,.,CASSLIPMVGQPQHF,TGTGCCAGCAGTCTAATCCCGATGGTTGGTCAGCCCCAGCATTTT
.,TRBJ1-1,TRBV19,.,CASSIADYRPENTEAFF,TGTGCCAGTAGTATAGCGGACTACAGGCCGGAGAACACTGAAGCTTTCTTT
.,TRBJ1-2,TRBV6-1,.,CASTRERSNYGYTF,TGTGCCAGCACGAGAGAGAGAAGTAACTATGGCTACACCTTC
few,TRBJ1-5,TRBV6-6,TRBD1,CASSLGQGNQPQHF,TGTGCCAGCAGCTTGGGACAGGGAAATCAGCCCCAGCATTTT
.,TRBJ2-3,TRBV5-1,TRBD2,CASSLAGTSGADTQYF,TGCGCCAGCAGCTTGGCCGGGACTAGCGGGGCAGATACGCAGTATTTT
.,TRBJ1-2,TRBV5-4,TRBD1,CASSLGAWALQGAREGGYTF,TGTGCCAGCAGCTTGGGGGCCTGGGCCTTACAGGGGGCGCGCGAGGGTGGCTACACCTTC
.,TRBJ2-1,TRBV4-2,.,CASSSRKGDSYNEQFF,TGTGCCAGCAGCTCCAGGAAGGGGGACTCCTACAATGAGCAGTTCTTC
.,TRBJ2-7,TRBV4-3,TRBD2,CASSQALAEPTYEQYF,TGCGCCAGCAGCCAAGCTCTAGCGGAGCCTACCTACGAGCAGTACTTC